The 20 T cell receptor beta chains given below trace back to one sample, sequenced in a study of blood T cell repertoires in COVID-19. The assay was immunoSEQ multiplex PCR, and TCRdb's table has in-frame clones only and misses some. The table has approximately 190,000 clones, around three quarters seen once. Sequencing was carried out using peripheral blood. The source is a man aged 55 to 69 with active or convalescent COVID-19.

This sequence joins TRBV11-2 and TRBJ2-1; no reliable D call. Germline CDR1 is SGHAT and CDR2 is FQNNGV. The CDR3 loop spans 16 amino acids. Trimming pared 4 bases from V and 0 bases from J, leaving 13 bases between. The chain's CDR3 is CASSSIRRSSYNEQFF. As DNA, the CDR3 is TGTGCCAGCAGCTCGATTCGAAGGAGCTCCTACAATGAGCAGTTCTTC.

This clone showed up just once. The CDR3 DNA reads as TGCGCCAGCAGCTTGGGTGAGGCTGAAAAACTGTTTTTT. Encoded protein: CASSLGEAEKLFF. The genes are TRBV5-1 and TRBJ1-4; D remains unclear. CDR3 size: 13 residues. Trimming removed 0 bases from V and 7 bases from J, with 7 bases in between. Germline CDR1 SGHRS, CDR2 YFSETQ. Filled out from reference TRBV5-1 and TRBJ1-4, the complete variable domain reads KAGVTQTPRYLIKTRGQQVTLSCSPISGHRSVSWYQQTPGQGLQFLFEYFSETQRNKGNFPGRFSGRQFSNSRSEMNVSTLELGDSALYLCASSLGEAEKLFFGSGTQLSVL.

The chain couples TRBV7-6 to TRBJ2-3, with D possibly matching TRBD1 (6 bases). This CDR3 is 18 amino acids long. Germline loops: CDR1 SGHVS, CDR2 FNYEAQ. With 1 base removed from V and 0 bases from J, the gap between germline ends came to 17 bases. This CDR3 is CASSLGRTGTPSTDTQYF. The CDR3 nucleotides are TGTGCCAGCAGCTTAGGAAGAACAGGGACCCCTAGCACAGATACGCAGTATTTT.

The chain carries TRBV30 and TRBJ2-5; TRBD2 agrees at 7 bases. Germline loops: CDR1 GTSNPN, CDR2 SVGIG (reference sequence). The CDR3 spans 15 residues. V gave up 0 bases and J gave up 3 bases; unmatched junction bases: 7. The CDR3 sequence is CAWSVLAGAEETQYF. DNA of the CDR3: TGTGCCTGGAGTGTACTGGCGGGAGCGGAAGAGACCCAGTACTTC. The complete variable domain, with remaining parts taken from reference TRBV30 and TRBJ2-5, reads SQTIHQWPATLVQPVGSPLSLECTVEGTSNPNLYWYRQAAGRGLQLLFYSVGIGQISSEVPQNLSASRPQDRQFILSSKKLLLSDSGFYLCAWSVLAGAEETQYFGPGTRLLVL.

This rearrangement joins TRBV5-1 to TRBJ2-7; a possible D gene is TRBD1 (5 bases). The germline V gene encodes CDR1 SGHRS and CDR2 YFSETQ. The CDR3 is 15 amino acids. Trimming left V 4 bases short and J 2 bases short, with 16 bases between. CDR3 in amino acids: CASSPSGAHTYEQYF. The CDR3 DNA reads as TGCGCCAGCAGCCCCAGTGGGGCCCATACCTACGAGCAGTACTTC.

This sequence joins TRBV6-2 or TRBV6-3 and TRBJ2-7, with D perhaps TRBD2 (6 bases). Trimming stripped 2 bases from V and 3 bases from J, with 11 bases between. Germline V gene lookup returns CDR1 MNHEY and CDR2 SVGEGT. The CDR3 runs 14 residues. CDR3 DNA sequence: TGTGCCAGCAGTTACGGGGACTTTAACTACGAGCAGTACTTC. This gives the protein CASSYGDFNYEQYF.

The chain recombines TRBV24-1 with TRBJ2-3; D not certain. CDR3 size: 15 residues. The germline gives CDR1 KGHDR, CDR2 SFDVKD. Trimming took 3 bases from V and 2 from J, leaving 11 bases between them. The CDR3, as DNA: TGTGCCACCAGTGATCCCTCTTTCTACACAGATACGCAGTATTTT. Its translation: CATSDPSFYTDTQYF.

Regarding this clone: Other DNA sequences within the sample encode an identical CDR3. V and J are TRBV4-3 and TRBJ2-3; 8 bases match TRBD1. The CDR3 runs to 15 residues. Germline trimming cut 1 base from V and 0 bases from J; bases unmatched to any gene: 0. Germline V gene sequence: CDR1 LGHNA, CDR2 YSLEER. CDR3 loop: CASSQGTGSTDTQYF. DNA for the CDR3: TGCGCCAGCAGCCAAGGGACAGGGAGCACAGATACGCAGTATTTT.

This clone was recorded many times. This chain's CDR3 is CASRPRDRSNYGYTF. DNA for the CDR3: TGTGCCAGCAGGCCGCGGGACCGATCTAACTATGGCTACACCTTC. The V gene is TRBV7-8, the J gene TRBJ1-2, with D possibly matching TRBD1 (5 bases). The CDR3 sequence is 15 residues long. V was pared by 6 bases and J by 0 bases, with 14 bases between. Germline lookup yields CDR1 SGHVS and CDR2 FQNEAQ.

This chain uses TRBV5-1 with TRBJ2-7; the D gene is possibly TRBD1 (5 bases). V lost 0 bases to trimming and J lost 6 bases, with 16 bases between them. In germline, CDR1 is SGHRS, CDR2 YFSETQ. This CDR3 is 15 amino acids long. CDR3 sequence (DNA): TGCGCCAGCAGCTTGGAAGGGGCCATTACGAGCGAGCAGTACTTC. Protein sequence: CASSLEGAITSEQYF. The full variable domain, in which reference TRBV5-1 and TRBJ2-7 provide the parts outside the CDR3, is KAGVTQTPRYLIKTRGQQVTLSCSPISGHRSVSWYQQTPGQGLQFLFEYFSETQRNKGNFPGRFSGRQFSNSRSEMNVSTLELGDSALYLCASSLEGAITSEQYFGPGTRLTVT.

The V call is TRBV19, the J call TRBJ1-5, with TRBD1 matching 7 bases. Losses at the gene ends were 6 bases for V and 2 bases for J; bases not matched to a gene: 7. CDR1 and CDR2 (germline): LNHDA, SQIVND (reference sequence). CDR3 length equals 15 residues. CDR3 nucleotides: TGTGCCAGTAGGGGGGACAGTAATGGCAATCAGCCCCAGCATTTT. Residues: CASRGDSNGNQPQHF.

V usage is TRBV7-3 and J usage is TRBJ2-2; D may be TRBD2 (6 bases). CDR1 SGHTA and CDR2 FQGTGA come from the germline V gene. There are 15 residues in the CDR3. V was cut by 5 bases and J by 5 bases, with 15 bases left in between. CDR3 DNA sequence: TGTGCCAGCAGCCCTTCCGGGGGAATGACCGGGGAGCTGTTTTTT. Translating gives CASSPSGGMTGELFF.

This clone was recorded a few times. The CDR3 coding sequence is TGTGCCAGCAGTGAAGCCGAGGCGGTGAGCTCCTACAATGAGCAGTTCTTC. It codes for CASSEAEAVSSYNEQFF. The chain links TRBV2 to TRBJ2-1; D is unclear. CDR1 is SNHLY and CDR2 is FYNNEI in the germline V gene. The germline V and J ends were trimmed by 0 bases and 0 bases, with 12 bases remaining between them. The CDR3 loop spans 17 amino acids. Supplemented by reference TRBV2 and TRBJ2-1, the full variable domain reads EPEVTQTPSHQVTQMGQEVILRCVPISNHLYFYWYRQILGQKVEFLVSFYNNEISEKSEIFDDQFSVERPDGSNFTLKIRSTKLEDSAMYFCASSEAEAVSSYNEQFFGPGTRLTVL.

In DNA form, the CDR3 reads TGTGCCAGCAGCCCCGGACTAGCGGTCTACACCGGGGAGCTGTTTTTT. It specifies CASSPGLAVYTGELFF. V is TRBV7-8 and J is TRBJ2-2; 10 nucleotides line up with TRBD2. Trimming removed 5 bases from V and 3 bases from J; junction bases left unmatched: 6. This CDR3 contains 16 residues. Looked up from germline, CDR1 is SGHVS and CDR2 is FQNEAQ.

The chain combines TRBV5-1 with TRBJ2-7; TRBD1 matches 11 bases. The junction had 3 bases not matched to a gene; V was cut back by 2 bases and J by 2 bases. Germline V lookup: CDR1 SGHRS, CDR2 YFSETQ. The CDR3 loop spans 15 amino acids. In DNA, the CDR3 is TGCGCCAGCAGCTTTGGGGGACAGGGGGCCTACGAGCAGTACTTC. Encoded protein: CASSFGGQGAYEQYF.

The chain uses TRBV7-2 and TRBJ2-1; TRBD2 aligns across 7 bases. V was clipped by 3 bases and J by 4 bases; unmatched bases: 9. Per the germline V gene, CDR1 is SGHTA and CDR2 is FQGNSA. The CDR3 loop spans 16 amino acids. The CDR3 sequence is CASSFPASGYYNEQFF. Here the CDR3 DNA reads TGTGCCAGCAGCTTTCCCGCTAGCGGTTATTACAATGAGCAGTTCTTC.

The rearrangement joins TRBV28 to TRBJ2-5, with D possibly matching TRBD1 (5 bases). V lost 5 bases and J 2 bases, leaving 15 bases between the germline ends. This CDR3 is built from 15 residues. Germline CDR1 MDHEN, CDR2 SYDVKM. The CDR3 DNA follows: TGTGCCAGCAGTCCCTGGGGCTACTCTCAAGAGACCCAGTACTTC. It yields the protein CASSPWGYSQETQYF. Looking up the rest from reference TRBV28 and TRBJ2-5 gives the full variable domain: DVKVTQSSRYLVKRTGEKVFLECVQDMDHENMFWYRQDPGLGLRLIYFSYDVKMKEKGDIPEGYSVSREKKERFSLILESASTNQTSMYLCASSPWGYSQETQYFGPGTRLLVL.

A few counts support this clone. The chain couples TRBV9 to TRBJ2-4; TRBD1 might be the D (6 bases). The CDR3 consists of 14 residues. V lost 4 bases and J lost 7, with 15 bases in between. Germline assignment: CDR1 SGDLS and CDR2 YYNGEE. The CDR3: CASSPQGITNIQYF. In DNA, the CDR3 is TGTGCCAGCAGCCCACAGGGTATCACGAACATTCAGTACTTC. The full variable domain, completed using reference TRBV9 and TRBJ2-4, is DSGVTQTPKHLITATGQRVTLRCSPRSGDLSVYWYQQSLDQGLQFLIQYYNGEERAKGNILERFSAQQFPDLHSELNLSSLELGDSALYFCASSPQGITNIQYFGAGTRLSVL.

The chain combines TRBV24-1 with TRBJ2-3, with D possibly being TRBD1 (6 bases). Germline V gene lookup returns CDR1 KGHDR and CDR2 SFDVKD. This CDR3 has 14 amino acids. Trimming cost V 0 bases and J 7 bases, with 10 bases left between them. The CDR3 spells CATSDLEQGNTQYF. The CDR3 DNA reads TGTGCCACCAGTGATTTGGAACAGGGAAATACGCAGTATTTT.

This chain uses TRBV19 with TRBJ1-3; tentative D call: TRBD1 (5 bases). Germline V gives CDR1 LNHDA, CDR2 SQIVND (reference sequence). V was pared by 5 bases and J by 0 bases, with 8 bases between. The CDR3 has 14 amino acids. The CDR3 spells CASSRDSSGNTIYF. As DNA, the CDR3 is TGTGCCAGTAGTCGCGACAGCTCTGGAAACACCATATATTTT.